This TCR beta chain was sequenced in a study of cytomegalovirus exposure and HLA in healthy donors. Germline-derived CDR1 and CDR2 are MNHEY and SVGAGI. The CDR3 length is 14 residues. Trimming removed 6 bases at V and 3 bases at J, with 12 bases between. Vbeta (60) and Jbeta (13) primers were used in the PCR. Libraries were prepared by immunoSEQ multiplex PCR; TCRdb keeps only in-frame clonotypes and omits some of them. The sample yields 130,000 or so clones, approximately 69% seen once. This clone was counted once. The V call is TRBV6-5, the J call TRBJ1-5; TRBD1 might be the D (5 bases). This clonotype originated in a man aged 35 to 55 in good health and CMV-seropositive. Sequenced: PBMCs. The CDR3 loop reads CASRHQGNNQPQHF. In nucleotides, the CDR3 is TGTGCCAGCAGGCATCAGGGAAACAATCAGCCCCAGCATTTT.